This passage covers 11 T cell receptor beta chains from one sample sequenced in a study of blood T cell repertoires in COVID-19. TCRdb keeps only in-frame clones here, not all; method: immunoSEQ multiplex PCR. The table shows some 200,000 clones, with about four fifths occurring only once. Sequencing was done on a sample of peripheral blood. The receptors come from a woman at least 80 years old with acute or convalescent COVID-19.

This sequence joins TRBV5-1 and TRBJ1-6, with 7 bases aligning to TRBD1. The junction had 10 bases not matched to a gene; V was cut back by 0 bases and J by 7 bases. The CDR3 sequence is 17 residues long. Germline assignment: CDR1 SGHRS and CDR2 YFSETQ. CDR3 nucleotides: TGCGCCAGCAGCTTGGCCAACGGACAGGCGTTCAATTCACCCCTCCACTTT. It translates to CASSLANGQAFNSPLHF.

This rearrangement joins TRBV6-5 to TRBJ2-5, with TRBD1 as a possible D gene (7 bases). This CDR3 contains 15 residues. The V end lost 1 base, the J end lost 5 bases, and 14 bases lay between the germline ends. CDR1 and CDR2 (germline): MNHEY, SVGAGI. CDR3 sequence reads: CASSYWRGLGETQYF. The CDR3 DNA sequence: TGTGCCAGCAGTTACTGGAGGGGGCTGGGGGAGACCCAGTACTTC.

The genes are TRBV4-1 and TRBJ1-1, with 11 bases identical to TRBD1. Losses at the gene ends were 0 bases for V and 6 bases for J; bases not matched to a gene: 15. This CDR3 comprises 19 residues. The germline CDR1 and CDR2 sequences are MGHRA and YSYEKL. CDR3 coding DNA: TGCGCCAGCAGCCAAGATCCCTACGGACAGGGGGCTAGTGATCCTGAAGCTTTCTTT. As protein: CASSQDPYGQGASDPEAFF.

The chain joins TRBV3-1 (or the pseudogene TRBV3-2) to TRBJ1-1; TRBD1 matches at 7 bases. Per germline, CDR1 LGHDT and CDR2 YNNKEL (reference sequence). Trimming at V came to 8 bases and at J to 8 bases, leaving 11 bases not matched to a gene. This CDR3 contains 13 residues. The CDR3 sequence is CASSDRPNSEAFF. In nucleotides, the CDR3 is TGTGCCAGCTCGGACAGGCCCAACTCAGAAGCTTTCTTT.

The chain links TRBV2 to TRBJ1-1; unclear D gene. Germline loops: CDR1 SNHLY, CDR2 FYNNEI. The length of the CDR3 is 11 residues. V was cut by 6 bases and J by 5 bases, with 7 bases left in between. CDR3 protein: CASRLWTEAFF. The CDR3 region has the DNA TGTGCCAGCAGACTTTGGACTGAAGCTTTCTTT. The variable domain in full, with the rest retrieved from reference TRBV2 and TRBJ1-1, is EPEVTQTPSHQVTQMGQEVILRCVPISNHLYFYWYRQILGQKVEFLVSFYNNEISEKSEIFDDQFSVERPDGSNFTLKIRSTKLEDSAMYFCASRLWTEAFFGQGTRLTVV.

J is TRBJ2-3 and V is TRBV6-2 or TRBV6-3; 9 bases line up with TRBD2. The V gene's germline CDR1 is MNHEY and CDR2 SVGEGT. This CDR3 has 15 amino acids. V trimming: 6 bases; J trimming: 2 bases; junction bases outside the gene matches: 6. The CDR3 reads CASSFSGSSTDTQYF. CDR3 DNA sequence: TGTGCCAGCAGCTTTAGCGGGAGTTCCACAGATACGCAGTATTTT.

This clone was counted only a few times. The chain links TRBV24-1 to TRBJ2-7, with 10 bases identical to TRBD1. The CDR3 length is 14 residues. V dropped 9 bases and J dropped 5; count of bases not matched to a gene: 9. Germline V gene sequence: CDR1 KGHDR, CDR2 SFDVKD. The CDR3 coding sequence is TGTGCCACCTCTTTGACAGGGGGCGGAGACGAGCAGTACTTC. It codes for CATSLTGGGDEQYF.

This chain joins TRBV4-3 and TRBJ2-2; 8 bases align to TRBD2. The ends lost 0 bases at V and 3 bases at J; junction bases unmatched: 3. The CDR3 has 16 amino acids. CDR1 LGHNA and CDR2 YSLEER come from the germline V gene. Here the CDR3 reads CASSQESGGYTGELFF. The CDR3 DNA reads as TGCGCCAGCAGCCAAGAAAGCGGGGGATACACCGGGGAGCTGTTTTTT.

This sequence joins TRBV30 and TRBJ1-2; D remains unclear. Germline loops: CDR1 GTSNPN, CDR2 SVGIG (reference sequence). This CDR3 spans 13 amino acids. The V and J ends lost 3 bases and 4 bases respectively, with 12 bases between them. CDR3 amino acids: CAWRAGGTYGYTF. CDR3 coding DNA: TGTGCCTGGAGGGCAGGAGGCACCTATGGCTACACCTTC.

The chain carries TRBV28 and TRBJ1-5; the D is unclear. In germline, CDR1 is MDHEN, CDR2 SYDVKM. The CDR3 runs 13 residues. The V end lost 7 bases, the J end lost 1 base, and 8 bases lay between the germline ends. DNA of the CDR3: TGTGCCAGCATTTCCGGGAGCAATCAGCCCCAGCATTTT. The encoded protein is CASISGSNQPQHF.

The chain links TRBV7-2 to TRBJ2-7; D not resolved. The V and J ends lost 1 base and 2 bases respectively, with 6 bases between them. Germline V gives CDR1 SGHTA, CDR2 FQGNSA. The CDR3 length is 13 residues. As DNA, the CDR3 is TGTGCCAGCAGCTTAGTTGACACCTACGAGCAGTACTTC. Residues: CASSLVDTYEQYF. Supplemented by reference TRBV7-2 and TRBJ2-7, the full variable domain reads GAGVSQSPSNKVTEKGKDVELRCDPISGHTALYWYRQSLGQGLEFLIYFQGNSAPDKSGLPSDRFSAERTGGSVSTLTIQRTQQEDSAVYLCASSLVDTYEQYFGPGTRLTVT.